This T cell receptor beta chain originates from a study of cytomegalovirus exposure and HLA in healthy donors. In the case of this clone: The target antigen is unknown.

It was with 60 Vbeta and 13 Jbeta primers that the PCR ran. Authors' data handling: Unique TCR beta chains numbered approximately 80 million in a later analysis, with roughly 9.9 million shared. This table comes from immunoSEQ multiplex PCR, and its TCRdb copy is limited to in-frame clones, with some not included. That table furnishes V, J and clone size, whereas the DNA furnished D and trimming. The repertoire holds 130,000 or so clones, with over 60% as singletons. Study-level results: In a later analysis, V- and J-gene trimming of beta chains associated with a DCLRE1C missense variant, replicated independently.

Germline values: CDR1 MNHEY, CDR2 SVGAGI. The CDR3 totals 14 residues. With 0 bases removed from V and 7 bases from J, the gap between germline ends came to 12 bases. Sequenced: PBMCs. This sequence originates from a young man in good health and CMV-seronegative. This chain links TRBV6-5 with TRBJ1-1, with TRBD1 as a possible D gene (5 bases). The CDR3 region is CASSYSGGVGEAFF. DNA for the CDR3: TGTGCCAGCAGTTACTCGGGGGGGGTCGGTGAAGCTTTCTTT.